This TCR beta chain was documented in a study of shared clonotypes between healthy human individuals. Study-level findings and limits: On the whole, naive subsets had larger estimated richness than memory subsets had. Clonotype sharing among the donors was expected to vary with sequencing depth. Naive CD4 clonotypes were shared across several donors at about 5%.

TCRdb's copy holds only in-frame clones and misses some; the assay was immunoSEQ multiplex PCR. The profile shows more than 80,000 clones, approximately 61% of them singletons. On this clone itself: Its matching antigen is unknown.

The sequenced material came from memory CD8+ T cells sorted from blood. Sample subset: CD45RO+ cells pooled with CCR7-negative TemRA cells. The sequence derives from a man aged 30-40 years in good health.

The CDR3, as DNA: TGTGCCAGCAGCAATAAAGGCGAGGGAGACACTGAAGCTTTCTTT. Protein: CASSNKGEGDTEAFF. The chain links TRBV7-9 to TRBJ1-1; D uncertain. The CDR3 is made up of 15 amino acids. The germline CDR1 and CDR2 sequences are SEHNR and FQNEAQ (reference sequence). V lost 5 bases and J 3 bases, leaving 16 bases between the germline ends. Complete variable domain (other parts from reference TRBV7-9 and TRBJ1-1): DTGVSQNPRHKITKRGQNVTFRCDPISEHNRLYWYRQTLGQGPEFLTYFQNEAQLEKSRLLSDRFSAERPKGSFSTLEIQRTEQGDSAMYLCASSNKGEGDTEAFFGQGTRLTVV.